Below, 32 T cell receptor beta chains from the same sample are listed, as sequenced in a study of T-cell memory formation after mild COVID-19. TCRdb reprocessed the 5' RACE reads with MiXCR, giving one entry per CDR3 protein. The table lists fewer than 400,000 distinct CDR3 sequences, 10% to 15% of them singletons, with roughly 23% in the top ten. Material: PBMCs or a T cell subset sorted from them (not recorded which). These receptors were collected from a man aged 18 to 30 who had mild COVID-19 (a few samples of this study predate the infection). Cell type and time point are not known.

This clonotype was observed a handful of times. The genes are TRBV7-6 and TRBJ2-2; 15 nucleotides agree with TRBD2. Germline V gene data show CDR1 as SGHVS and CDR2 as FNYEAQ. Losses at the gene ends were 1 base for V and 1 base for J; bases not matched to a gene: 4. This CDR3 is built from 19 residues. For the CDR3, the DNA is TGTGCCAGCAGCTTAGGACCGGGACTAGCGGGGGGGAACACCGGGGAGCTGTTTTTT. Encoded protein: CASSLGPGLAGGNTGELFF.

This clonotype was seen many times. The V call is TRBV7-9, the J call TRBJ2-3, with TRBD1 identical over 7 bases. Germline loops: CDR1 SEHNR, CDR2 FQNEAQ (reference sequence). V gave up 11 bases and J gave up 2 bases; unmatched junction bases: 7. This CDR3 is 13 amino acids long. This chain's CDR3 is CAGLRGPTDTQYF. Here the CDR3 DNA reads TGTGCCGGGCTGAGGGGGCCCACAGATACGCAGTATTTT.

This clonotype came up a few times. The chain is built from TRBV7-2 and TRBJ2-3, with D perhaps matching TRBD1 or TRBD2 (6 bases each). The germline V and J ends were trimmed by 7 bases and 8 bases, with 19 bases remaining between them. Germline values: CDR1 SGHTA, CDR2 FQGNSA. There are 14 residues in the CDR3. The chain's CDR3 is CASNSGALWGTQYF. The CDR3 coding sequence is TGTGCCAGCAACTCGGGGGCCCTGTGGGGTACGCAGTATTTT.

The chain recombines TRBV4-2 with TRBJ2-3, with TRBD2 matching 8 bases. Germline loops: CDR1 LGHNA, CDR2 YNFKEQ. Trimming at V came to 4 bases and at J to 4 bases, leaving 10 bases not matched to a gene. The CDR3 length is 16 residues. The CDR3 protein is CASSPSTGGRPDTQYF. DNA of the CDR3: TGTGCCAGCAGCCCCTCAACGGGGGGGCGACCAGATACGCAGTATTTT.

This clonotype was seen only a few times. DNA of the CDR3: TGTGCCAGCAGCCCCCGGACAGGGGGCGGCGGCTACACCTTC. Its protein product is CASSPRTGGGGYTF. The chain combines TRBV7-3 with TRBJ1-2; TRBD1 matches 11 bases. Germline CDR1 reads SGHTA; CDR2 reads FQGTGA. V shed 5 bases and J 8 bases; nucleotides not matched to a gene: 7. CDR3 length equals 14 residues.

This clonotype occurred many times. The chain recombines TRBV5-1 with TRBJ2-1; D unclear. The V gene's germline CDR1 is SGHRS and CDR2 YFSETQ. The V end was cut by 1 base, the J end by 5 bases, with 7 bases between. The CDR3 runs 13 residues. CDR3 region: CASSLSQNNEQFF. CDR3 in DNA: TGCGCCAGCAGCTTGTCCCAGAACAATGAGCAGTTCTTC.

This clonotype was observed a few times. The CDR3 nucleotides are TGTGCCAGCGGGAGGAGAGAGAATCAGCCCCAGCATTTT. Its translation is CASGRRENQPQHF. The rearrangement links TRBV3-1 to TRBJ1-5; no clear D gene. The ends were cut back, 8 bases at V and 4 bases at J, with 12 bases in the middle. The CDR3 runs 13 residues. Germline loops: CDR1 LGHDT, CDR2 YNNKEL (reference sequence).

This clonotype was counted a few times. J is TRBJ1-6 and V is TRBV2; D is unresolved. This CDR3 has 14 residues. Germline V CDR1 and CDR2: SNHLY, FYNNEI. Trimming pared 3 bases from V and 11 bases from J, leaving 14 bases between. The CDR3 region has the DNA TGTGCCAGCAGTGAGGTAGTCGTGGGTACACCCCTCCACTTT. It translates to CASSEVVVGTPLHF.

The chain is built from TRBV6-5 and TRBJ2-2; 7 bases line up with TRBD1. CDR1 and CDR2 from the germline V gene are MNHEY and SVGAGI. J gave up 4 bases and V 6 bases, and 5 bases lay outside the gene matches. The CDR3 is made up of 14 amino acids. The CDR3 sequence: CASRTGWVTGELFF. CDR3 nucleotide sequence: TGTGCCAGCAGGACAGGGTGGGTCACCGGGGAGCTGTTTTTT.

This clonotype was found a few times. The V gene is TRBV7-9, the J gene TRBJ2-1; 10 bases match TRBD2. Germline V lookup: CDR1 SEHNR, CDR2 FQNEAQ (reference sequence). V trimming: 5 bases; J trimming: 7 bases; junction bases outside the gene matches: 8. The CDR3 is 15 amino acids. In DNA form, the CDR3 reads TGTGCCAGCAGCCTCAGCGGGGGGGCGACGAATGAGCAGTTCTTC. Protein: CASSLSGGATNEQFF.

At least ten counts were recorded for this clonotype. The chain carries TRBV29-1 and TRBJ2-1; 12 nucleotides match TRBD1. Germline values: CDR1 SQVTM, CDR2 ANQGSEA. V shed 6 bases, J shed 6 bases, and the junction held 6 bases outside the gene matches. This CDR3 comprises 14 residues. CDR3 residues: CSVPGDRGLNEQFF. CDR3 sequence (DNA): TGCAGCGTCCCTGGGGACAGGGGGCTCAATGAGCAGTTCTTC.

Turning to this clonotype: A much more abundant neighbour one base away suggests this may be a read error. J is TRBJ2-5 and V is TRBV7-6; the D is unclear. There are 16 residues in the CDR3. Trimming shortened V by 1 base and J by 8 bases, and 20 bases separated the two germline ends. Germline CDR1 reads SGHVS; CDR2 reads FNYEAQ. The CDR3 nucleotides read TGTGCCAGCAGCTTAGGGGGTACTACGGCGCGAGATACCCAGTACTTC. It yields the protein CASSLGGTTARDTQYF.

In DNA, the CDR3 is TGTGCCACCAATAACGGCAGGGGGCAAGGCTACACCTTC. It yields the protein CATNNGRGQGYTF. The rearrangement links TRBV24-1 to TRBJ1-2, with 8 bases fitting TRBD1. J lost 8 bases, V lost 8 bases, and 9 bases had no gene match. The CDR3 has 13 amino acids. Germline values: CDR1 KGHDR, CDR2 SFDVKD.

The chain uses TRBV27 and TRBJ2-6; TRBD1 matches at 7 bases. The CDR3 sequence is 13 residues long. V lost 3 bases and J lost 11; bases outside the gene matches: 4. Germline V gene sequence: CDR1 MNHEY, CDR2 SMNVEV (reference sequence). The CDR3 loop reads CASSFRGRDVLTF. DNA for the CDR3: TGTGCCAGCAGTTTTAGGGGGCGGGACGTCCTGACTTTC.

This clonotype was seen more than once but under ten times. V gene TRBV18 combines with J gene TRBJ2-3, with a tentative D call TRBD1 (5 bases). The V end lost 0 bases, the J end lost 7 bases, and 11 bases lay between the germline ends. This CDR3 is 14 amino acids long. Germline lookup yields CDR1 KGHSH and CDR2 LQKENI. The CDR3 protein is CASSPPVRANTQYF. In DNA, the CDR3 is TGTGCCAGCTCACCACCGGTCAGGGCCAATACGCAGTATTTT.

This clonotype was detected a few times. The gene calls are TRBV7-9 and TRBJ2-7; tentative D call: TRBD1 (5 bases). The germline gives CDR1 SEHNR, CDR2 FQNEAQ (reference sequence). This CDR3 is built from 12 residues. V gave up 4 bases and J gave up 3 bases, with 7 bases separating them. CDR3 bases: TGTGCCAGCAGCTCGGACATCTACGAGCAGTACGTC. Translation: CASSSDIYEQYV.

This clonotype was counted only a few times. The chain uses TRBV7-9 and TRBJ2-5; D is unresolved. The V end was cut by 3 bases, the J end by 2 bases, with 10 bases between. From germline, CDR1 is SEHNR and CDR2 FQNEAQ (reference sequence). CDR3 length: 14 residues. DNA of the CDR3: TGTGCCAGCAGCTTTTCTGTCCCTCAAGAGACCCAGTACTTC. It codes for CASSFSVPQETQYF.

This clonotype came up a few times. The rearrangement uses TRBV7-9 and TRBJ2-1; D is ambiguous. CDR1 and CDR2 from the germline V gene are SEHNR and FQNEAQ (reference sequence). Deletions cut 5 bases from V and 5 bases from J, with 13 bases between. The CDR3 covers 14 residues. CDR3 DNA: TGTGCCAGCAGCCTACTGGCCGAAAACAATGAGCAGTTCTTC. Its translation: CASSLLAENNEQFF.

V and J are TRBV5-4 and TRBJ1-2, with no clear D. V lost 0 bases and J 4 bases, leaving 10 bases between the germline ends. Germline-derived CDR1 and CDR2 are SGHNT and YYREEE (reference sequence). This CDR3 has 14 residues. The CDR3 nucleotides read TGTGCCAGCAGCTTGGGCAGGCCTCTCTATGGCTACACCTTC. Residues: CASSLGRPLYGYTF.

There are many counts of this clonotype. The chain carries TRBV12-3 or TRBV12-4 and TRBJ2-7; D gene uncertain. This CDR3 is 13 amino acids long. Trimming removed 3 bases at V and 7 bases at J, with 13 bases between. CDR3 residues: CASSLKWSREQYF. The CDR3 DNA reads as TGTGCCAGCAGTTTGAAGTGGAGCCGGGAGCAGTACTTC.

This chain joins TRBV7-9 and TRBJ1-5; D perhaps matches TRBD1 (5 bases). Germline CDR1 and CDR2: SEHNR and FQNEAQ (reference sequence). With 5 bases removed from V and 3 bases from J, the gap between germline ends came to 14 bases. The CDR3 has 15 amino acids. CDR3: CASSLSGGNNQPQHF. The CDR3 DNA sequence: TGTGCCAGCAGCCTTTCGGGGGGGAACAATCAGCCCCAGCATTTT.

V gene TRBV4-1 combines with J gene TRBJ1-2; D gene uncertain. The V end lost 0 bases, the J end lost 7 bases, and 9 bases lay between the germline ends. The CDR3 totals 13 residues. Germline lookup yields CDR1 MGHRA and CDR2 YSYEKL. The CDR3 DNA reads as TGCGCCAGCAGCCAAGAGGTGGGATCTGGCTACACCTTC. Its translation is CASSQEVGSGYTF.

This clonotype was counted many times. The chain links TRBV20-1 to TRBJ2-1; 7 nucleotides match TRBD2. This CDR3 has 14 residues. V was pared by 4 bases and J by 0 bases, with 3 bases of the junction left unmatched. The germline V gene encodes CDR1 DFQATT and CDR2 SNEGSKA (reference sequence). This CDR3 reads CSAMAGDSYNEQFF. The CDR3 region has the DNA TGCAGTGCTATGGCGGGGGACTCCTACAATGAGCAGTTCTTC.

The genes are TRBV6-5 and TRBJ2-7; D is unclear. This CDR3 spans 13 amino acids. Trimming pared 5 bases from V and 6 bases from J, leaving 14 bases between. The germline CDR1 and CDR2 sequences are MNHEY and SVGAGI. The CDR3 nucleotides read TGTGCCAGCAGTCCCCCGAACAGCCCCGAGCAGTACTTC. Protein product: CASSPPNSPEQYF.

On this clonotype: No conserved phenylalanine or tryptophan is present at the end of the CDR3, so a read error is the likely explanation. This sequence joins TRBV18 and TRBJ2-5; D not resolved. Trimming removed 2 bases at V and 5 bases at J, with 9 bases between. Germline assignment: CDR1 KGHSH and CDR2 LQKENI. CDR3 length equals 13 residues. In DNA, the CDR3 is TGTGCCAGCTCACCAACGGGTGCGGAGACCCAGTACTTA. Its protein product is CASSPTGAETQYL.

This sequence joins TRBV4-2 and TRBJ2-7; TRBD2 might be the D (5 bases). CDR3 size: 15 residues. Trimming took off 0 bases at V and 1 base at J, with 10 bases between the two ends. Germline V lookup: CDR1 LGHNA, CDR2 YNFKEQ. DNA for the CDR3: TGTGCCAGCAGCCAAGAGAGGGCAGGATCCTACGAGCAGTACTTC. This codes for CASSQERAGSYEQYF.

The chain recombines TRBV7-2 with TRBJ2-3; a weak D match, TRBD2 (6 bases). The V end lost 4 bases, the J end lost 4 bases, and 18 bases lay between the germline ends. The CDR3 extends over 16 amino acids. Germline V gives CDR1 SGHTA, CDR2 FQGNSA. CDR3 sequence: CASSSQTSADPDTQYF. The CDR3 nucleotides read TGTGCCAGCAGCTCCCAGACTAGTGCGGATCCAGATACGCAGTATTTT.

This chain connects TRBV18 to TRBJ2-2; no clear D. Germline V lookup: CDR1 KGHSH, CDR2 LQKENI. V lost 3 bases and J 8 bases, leaving 16 bases between the germline ends. The CDR3 covers 15 residues. CDR3 residues: CASSPSFEPSGELFF. CDR3 nucleotides: TGTGCCAGCTCACCTTCCTTCGAGCCTTCTGGGGAGCTGTTTTTT.

The table lists this clonotype with many counts. The CDR3 region is CASSYGGLSNSPLHF. CDR3 nucleotide sequence: TGTGCCAGCAGTTATGGAGGCCTTAGTAATTCACCCCTCCACTTT. V is TRBV6-5 and J is TRBJ1-6; D uncertain. The CDR3 runs 15 residues. Germline-derived CDR1 and CDR2 are MNHEY and SVGAGI. Trimming stripped 3 bases from V and 6 bases from J, with 12 bases between.

This clonotype was detected only a few times. The CDR3 sequence is CASSPFGVNTEAFF. CDR3 DNA: TGCGCCAGCAGCCCTTTCGGAGTGAACACTGAAGCTTTCTTT. The chain has TRBV5-1 and TRBJ1-1, with D unclear. The CDR3 has 14 amino acids. CDR1 and CDR2 from the germline V gene are SGHRS and YFSETQ. Trimming took off 4 bases at V and 0 bases at J, with 10 bases between the two ends. Full variable domain (remainder filled in from reference TRBV5-1 and TRBJ1-1): KAGVTQTPRYLIKTRGQQVTLSCSPISGHRSVSWYQQTPGQGLQFLFEYFSETQRNKGNFPGRFSGRQFSNSRSEMNVSTLELGDSALYLCASSPFGVNTEAFFGQGTRLTVV.

This clonotype was seen only a few times. V usage is TRBV20-1 and J usage is TRBJ2-7; D remains ambiguous. This CDR3 contains 15 residues. Looked up from germline, CDR1 is DFQATT and CDR2 is SNEGSKA (reference sequence). The V gene lost 4 bases and the J gene lost 6 bases, with 22 bases spanning the gap. For the CDR3, the DNA is TGCAGTGCTATTGGGTTCATGAGACCGCCAAGCGAGCAGTACGTC. Residues: CSAIGFMRPPSEQYV.

The rearrangement links TRBV20-1 to TRBJ1-5; D not certain. Germline V gene data show CDR1 as DFQATT and CDR2 as SNEGSKA (reference sequence). The CDR3 runs to 13 residues. Trimming removed 3 bases from V and 4 bases from J, with 10 bases in between. The CDR3 here is CSASRHINQPQHF. CDR3 coding DNA: TGCAGTGCTAGTCGGCACATAAATCAGCCCCAGCATTTT.